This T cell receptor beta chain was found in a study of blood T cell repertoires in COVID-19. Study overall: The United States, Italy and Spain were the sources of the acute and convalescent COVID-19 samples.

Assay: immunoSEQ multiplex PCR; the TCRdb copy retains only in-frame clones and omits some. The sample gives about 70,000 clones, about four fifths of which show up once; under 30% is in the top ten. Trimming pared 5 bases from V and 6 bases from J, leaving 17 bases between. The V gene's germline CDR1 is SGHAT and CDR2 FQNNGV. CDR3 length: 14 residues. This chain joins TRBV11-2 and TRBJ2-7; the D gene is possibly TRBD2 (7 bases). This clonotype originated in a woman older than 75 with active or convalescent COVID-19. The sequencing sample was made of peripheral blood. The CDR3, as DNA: TGTGCCAGCAGCCCCAATCGGGGGGCATCCGAGCAGTACTTC. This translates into CASSPNRGASEQYF.